This paragraph reports one T cell receptor beta chain. Its binding antigen is unknown. Base qualities are not at hand, and no much larger clone is one base apart. These data originate in a study of technical replicates of blood from a few donors (dated by TCRdb to 2016 to 2017). Library preparation employed the immunoSEQ multiplex PCR assay. In its TCRdb copy, this immuneACCESS table keeps in-frame sequences only and misses some clones. Where compared with another copy, unresolved V genes explain less than half of these, and the others have no known cause. For this sample the table gives approximately 81,000 clones, of which around 95% were detected only once. The ten most abundant clones make up roughly 0.36% of the sample. The specimen was T cells isolated from PBMCs. This TCR was recovered from a human donor in good health.

The CDR3 reads as follows: CAISDSGSGADTQYF. The DNA sequence is as follows: TGTGCCATCAGTGATAGCGGGAGTGGCGCAGATACGCAGTATTTT. The sequence is built from TRBV10-3 and TRBJ2-3; a stretch of 9 junction bases matches TRBD2. Trimmed from V: 3 bases; trimmed from J: 4 bases; junction bases lacking a gene match: 5. The CDR1 and CDR2 encoded by the germline V gene are ENHRY and SYGVKD. The CDR3 measures 15 amino acids from cysteine to phenylalanine. Only the CDR3 part of the read is kept: 45 bases, read in frame from the first base.